These T cell receptor beta chains were read from a single sample in a study of regulatory T cells in long-lasting Graves disease. TCRdb passed the multiplex PCR reads through MiXCR, listing each CDR3 protein once. This sample carries approximately 300,000 distinct CDR3 sequences, 18% of them seen once, and the ten largest clones take around 36%. This sample comprised peripheral blood mononuclear cells (PBMCs), obtained at new diagnosis, from a patient treated with antithyroid drugs. These receptors came from a female donor with Graves disease. The CDR3 runs from the conserved cysteine through the conserved F or W. The D gene is left open where the match is weak. Rows give clone size only sometimes, using once, few, many, or a class for an expanded clone.

J gene | D gene | clone size | V gene | CDR3 protein | CDR3 DNA
TRBJ2-2 | TRBD2 | many | TRBV24-1 | CATQLAGTDTGELFF | TGTGCCACCCAGTTAGCGGGAACGGACACCGGGGAGCTGTTTTTT
TRBJ2-5 | - | many | TRBV27 | CASSLGEADAETQYF | TGTGCCAGCAGTTTAGGTGAAGCGGATGCTGAGACCCAGTACTTC
TRBJ2-2 | TRBD1 | - | TRBV5-1 | CASSVRDRGTGELFF | TGCGCCAGCAGCGTACGCGACAGGGGAACCGGGGAGCTGTTTTTT
TRBJ1-4 | - | - | TRBV7-9 | CASSLARGGEKLFF | TGTGCCAGCAGCTTAGCGCGGGGTGGAGAAAAACTGTTTTTT
TRBJ2-7 | - | - | TRBV7-2 | CASSPSLRGEQYF | TGTGCCAGCAGTCCAAGCTTACGGGGCGAGCAGTACTTC
TRBJ2-1 | - | many | TRBV12-3/TRBV12-4 | CASSWGSYDNEQFF | TGTGCCAGCAGTTGGGGGAGTTATGACAATGAGCAGTTCTTC
TRBJ1-5 | TRBD1 | many | TRBV29-1 | CSAQDRGSNQPQHF | TGCAGCGCTCAGGACAGGGGAAGCAATCAGCCCCAGCATTTT
TRBJ1-1 | - | many | TRBV12-3/TRBV12-4 | CASSLRASEAFF | TGTGCCAGCAGTTTAAGGGCTTCTGAAGCTTTCTTT
TRBJ2-3 | - | many | TRBV2 | CASSVRTELTDTQYF | TGTGCCAGCAGTGTGAGGACTGAGCTAACAGATACGCAGTATTTT
TRBJ1-1 | - | many | TRBV27 | CASSFERVTEAFF | TGTGCCAGCAGTTTTGAAAGGGTCACTGAAGCTTTCTTT
TRBJ2-1 | - | - | TRBV4-1 | CASSQDPTSNEQFF | TGCGCCAGCAGCCAAGATCCAACCTCTAATGAGCAGTTCTTC
TRBJ2-3 | - | many | TRBV28 | CASSLDTDTQYF | TGTGCCAGCAGCTTAGACACAGATACGCAGTATTTT
TRBJ2-5 | - | many | TRBV7-8 | CASSTTPWGREIGETQYF | TGTGCCAGCAGCACGACACCCTGGGGGCGGGAGATTGGCGAGACCCAGTACTTC
TRBJ2-3 | - | many | TRBV6-2/TRBV6-3 | CASSYSMGLSTDTQYF | TGTGCCAGCAGTTACTCGATGGGCCTCAGCACAGATACGCAGTATTTT
TRBJ2-5 | - | - | TRBV19 | CASRDRYQETQYF | TGTGCCAGTAGGGACAGATACCAAGAGACCCAGTACTTC
TRBJ1-4 | - | many | TRBV30 | CAWSVTKGTNEKLFF | TGTGCCTGGAGTGTAACAAAGGGGACTAATGAAAAACTGTTTTTT
TRBJ2-1 | - | - | TRBV6-1 | CASSTTRGLYNDQCF | TGTGCCAGCAGTACCACACGGGGCTTATACAATGATCAGTGCTTC
TRBJ1-1 | - | - | TRBV2 | CASSEDLAASNRDTEAFF | TGTGCCAGCAGTGAAGATCTGGCCGCCAGCAATAGGGACACTGAAGCTTTCTTT
TRBJ2-2 | - | many | TRBV6-1 | CASRNRDLGELFF | TGTGCCAGCAGGAACCGGGACCTCGGGGAGCTGTTTTTT
TRBJ2-1 | TRBD2 | many | TRBV12-3/TRBV12-4 | CASSYGTSGIFF | TGTGCCAGCAGTTATGGGACTAGCGGGATTTTCTTC
TRBJ2-1 | TRBD2 | many | TRBV7-2 | CASSLPGASGRNEQFF | TGTGCCAGCAGCCTGCCTGGGGCTAGCGGACGCAATGAGCAGTTCTTC
TRBJ2-5 | - | many | TRBV20-1 | CSASPDTGLSETQYF | TGCAGTGCTAGCCCGGATACTGGCCTCTCAGAGACCCAGTACTTC
TRBJ2-2 | TRBD2 | few | TRBV3-1 | CASSQENRLAGFNTGELFF | TGTGCCAGCAGCCAGGAGAATAGACTAGCGGGATTTAACACCGGGGAGCTGTTTTTT
TRBJ2-7 | TRBD1 | many | TRBV20-1 | CSAGRFPGQGYNEQYF | TGCAGTGCTGGCCGATTTCCGGGACAGGGTTACAACGAGCAGTACTTC
TRBJ2-5 | TRBD2 | many | TRBV29-1 | CSVGVAGGQETQYF | TGCAGCGTTGGAGTAGCGGGGGGACAAGAGACCCAGTACTTC
TRBJ1-4 | TRBD1 | many | TRBV7-9 | CASSPRDRGDEKLFF | TGTGCCAGCAGCCCCCGGGACAGAGGGGATGAAAAACTGTTTTTT
TRBJ1-5 | - | many | TRBV28 | CASSLKRMSNQPQHF | TGTGCCAGCAGTTTAAAACGGATGAGCAATCAGCCCCAGCATTTT
TRBJ2-2 | - | - | TRBV9 | CASSVDHFTGELFF | TGTGCCAGCAGCGTAGACCATTTCACCGGGGAGCTGTTTTTT
TRBJ2-5 | TRBD2 | - | TRBV3-1 | CASSQQGLAGDAAQYF | TGTGCCAGCAGCCAACAGGGACTAGCGGGAGACGCGGCCCAGTACTTC
TRBJ2-1 | TRBD2 | few | TRBV20-1 | CSANPGTSYNEQFF | TGCAGTGCCAATCCCGGGACTAGTTATAATGAGCAGTTCTTC